What follows are 6 T cell receptor beta chains derived from one specimen sequenced in a study of regulatory T cells in long-lasting Graves disease. Indicated time point: newly diagnosed GD, antithyroid drugs for less than 3 months. Isolated PBMC RNA provided the starting material for the TCR library. With iRepertoire HTBI primers and Arm-PCR of CDR3 regions, TCR beta libraries were built. TCRdb re-called the multiplex PCR reads through MiXCR, storing one row per CDR3 protein. The repertoire holds roughly 610,000 distinct CDR3 sequences, with 16% as singletons. These sequences were also reported in another study, on T cells in Graves' hyperthyroidism and ophthalmopathy.

The sequencing used peripheral blood mononuclear cells (PBMCs), collected at new diagnosis, from a patient treated with antithyroid drugs. Receptor source: a woman aged 25 to 45 with Graves disease.

V and J are TRBV5-1 and TRBJ2-1; 13 nucleotides agree with TRBD2. The germline CDR1 and CDR2 sequences are SGHRS and YFSETQ. The CDR3 is 17 amino acids. V dropped 4 bases and J dropped 9; count of bases not matched to a gene: 13. This CDR3 reads CASSPDPGLAGVAEQFF. CDR3 DNA: TGCGCCAGCAGCCCTGACCCCGGACTAGCGGGAGTAGCTGAGCAGTTCTTC.

Regarding this clonotype: At one end the junction does not follow the germline gene, possibly because of a read error. The chain has TRBV6-5 and TRBJ2-7; TRBD2 matches 8 bases. Germline CDR1 and CDR2: MNHEY and SVGAGI. The CDR3 runs 14 residues. CDR3 amino acids: CASSSQAGADEQHF. The CDR3 nucleotides are TGTGCCAGCAGTTCCCAAGCGGGAGCCGACGAGCAGCACTTC.

This clonotype was seen repeatedly, ten times or more. V usage is TRBV7-2 and J usage is TRBJ1-6; 8 bases map to TRBD1. The CDR3 loop spans 14 amino acids. The trim removed 5 bases at V and 7 bases at J, leaving 4 bases unmatched. The germline V gene has CDR1 SGHTA and CDR2 FQGNSA. CDR3 sequence reads: CASSPRGQNSPLHF. The CDR3 coding sequence is TGTGCCAGCAGCCCCAGGGGGCAAAATTCACCCCTCCACTTT.

This clonotype was counted ten times or more. V gene TRBV20-1 combines with J gene TRBJ1-6; 8 nucleotides align to TRBD1. Germline CDR1 DFQATT, CDR2 SNEGSKA (reference sequence). V was clipped by 2 bases and J by 8 bases; unmatched bases: 8. The CDR3 sequence is 15 residues long. The CDR3 is CSARHQPTGDSPLHF. The CDR3, as DNA: TGCAGTGCTAGACACCAACCGACAGGGGATTCACCCCTCCACTTT.

This clonotype showed up many times. The chain recombines TRBV6-1 with TRBJ1-4; D unresolved. This CDR3 region has 14 residues. The germline V and J ends were trimmed by 8 bases and 0 bases, with 10 bases remaining between them. Germline V lookup: CDR1 MNHNS, CDR2 SASEGT. This CDR3 is CASRWRATNEKLFF. The CDR3 nucleotides read TGTGCCAGCCGATGGAGAGCAACTAATGAAAAACTGTTTTTT.

This clonotype was counted between two and nine times. J is TRBJ2-7 and V is TRBV5-1, with 10 bases fitting TRBD2. Trimming removed 4 bases from V and 3 bases from J; junction bases left unmatched: 7. Germline V gene lookup returns CDR1 SGHRS and CDR2 YFSETQ. The CDR3 is 15 residues long. The CDR3 DNA is TGCGCCAGCAGCAGAGGACTAGCGGATTTCTACGAGCAGTACTTC. The encoded protein is CASSRGLADFYEQYF.